This TCR beta chain was recovered during a study of cytomegalovirus exposure and HLA in healthy donors. About the research overall: The roughly 120 validation repertoires matched the roughly 700 first-cohort repertoires in platform, a later analysis reported. Study outcomes and limitations: The CMV antigen specificity of a few CMV-associated chains was confirmed through in vitro analysis. Cytomegalovirus status was reportedly diagnosed by the classifier with high sensitivity and specificity. Rarity held for most TCR sequences, but there were some public TCRs that occurred in many donors.

The length of the CDR3 is 12 residues. Germline CDR1 and CDR2: SGHTA and FQGNSA. Trimming shortened V by 2 bases and J by 6 bases, and 8 bases separated the two germline ends. As to this clone: The antigen is undetermined.

The table came from immunoSEQ multiplex PCR; TCRdb's copy has only in-frame clones and leaves some out. This sample has around 99,000 clones, with almost 90% found just once. The specimen sequenced was PBMCs. The TCR comes from a woman in her late teens or twenties in good health and CMV-seronegative. The chain joins TRBV7-2 to TRBJ2-7; D is perhaps TRBD1 (5 bases). The chain's CDR3 is CASSLQGSEQYF. In DNA form, the CDR3 reads TGTGCCAGCAGCTTACAGGGCTCCGAGCAGTACTTC.